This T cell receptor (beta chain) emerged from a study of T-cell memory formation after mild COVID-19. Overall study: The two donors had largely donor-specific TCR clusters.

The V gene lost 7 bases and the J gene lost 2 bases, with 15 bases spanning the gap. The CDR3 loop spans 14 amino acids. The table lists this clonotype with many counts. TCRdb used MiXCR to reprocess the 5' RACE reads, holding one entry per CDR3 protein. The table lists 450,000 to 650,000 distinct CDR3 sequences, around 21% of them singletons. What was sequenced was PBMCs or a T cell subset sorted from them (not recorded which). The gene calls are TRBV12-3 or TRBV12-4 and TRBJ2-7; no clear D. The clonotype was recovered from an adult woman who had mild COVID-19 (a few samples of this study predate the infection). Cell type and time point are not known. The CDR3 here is CASTLGQATYEQYF. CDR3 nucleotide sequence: TGTGCCAGCACCCTTGGGCAGGCAACCTACGAGCAGTACTTC.